These T cell receptor beta chains were read from a single sample in a study of tumor-infiltrating lymphocytes in localized non-small cell lung cancer. Here immunoSEQ multiplex PCR was the method, and the copy in TCRdb shows in-frame clones only, minus some. There are 15,000 to 20,000 clones in the sample; under 75% occur only once, and 9.4% lies in the top ten. Sequenced material: lung tumor tissue. The receptors stem from a human donor with non-small cell lung cancer. Both conserved end residues are part of each CDR3. A D gene is named only where the DNA matches it firmly. Part of the rows lack a size; the others show once, few, many or a class for expanded clones.

D gene | clone size | J gene | V gene | CDR3 protein | CDR3 DNA
NA | NA | TRBJ2-7 | TRBV19 | CASSIRGKTNEQYF | TGTGCCAGTAGTATCAGGGGAAAAACGAACGAGCAGTACTTC
TRBD2 | NA | TRBJ2-7 | TRBV6-6 | CASSYGAGGYEQYF | TGTGCCAGCAGTTACGGAGCGGGGGGCTACGAGCAGTACTTC
NA | NA | TRBJ2-3 | TRBV10-1 | CASRYRDQPPDTQYF | TGCGCCAGCCGCTACAGGGATCAACCACCCGATACGCAGTATTTT
NA | NA | TRBJ1-4 | TRBV7-2 | CASSPGGEKLFF | TGTGCCAGCAGCCCGGGGGGGGAAAAACTGTTTTTT
TRBD1 | NA | TRBJ2-1 | TRBV7-2 | CASSLDGTGRSNEQFF | TGTGCCAGCAGCTTAGATGGGACAGGGCGGTCCAATGAGCAGTTCTTC
NA | NA | TRBJ2-3 | TRBV19 | CASRAPSTDTQYF | TGTGCCAGTAGGGCTCCTAGCACAGATACGCAGTATTTT
NA | NA | TRBJ2-7 | TRBV6-6 | CASGKGGYEQYF | TGTGCCAGCGGTAAAGGAGGCTACGAGCAGTACTTC
NA | NA | TRBJ2-1 | TRBV29-1 | CSVEIRGNEQFF | TGCAGCGTTGAAATCCGTGGCAATGAGCAGTTCTTC
NA | NA | TRBJ2-5 | TRBV19 | CASSITGARETQYF | TGTGCCAGTAGTATAACCGGGGCCCGGGAGACCCAGTACTTC
NA | few | TRBJ2-2 | TRBV7-9 | CASSLVGGPGELFF | TGTGCCAGCAGCTTAGTAGGCGGACCCGGGGAGCTGTTTTTT
NA | NA | TRBJ2-2 | TRBV7-2 | CASSLVGGPNTGELFF | TGTGCCAGCAGCTTAGTAGGGGGGCCAAACACCGGGGAGCTGTTTTTT
TRBD2 | NA | TRBJ2-3 | TRBV6-6 | CASSRGGSDTQYF | TGTGCCAGCAGTCGGGGGGGGTCAGATACGCAGTATTTT
NA | NA | TRBJ2-2 | TRBV28 | CASSLAGNTGELFF | TGTGCCAGCAGTTTAGCGGGGAACACCGGGGAGCTGTTTTTT